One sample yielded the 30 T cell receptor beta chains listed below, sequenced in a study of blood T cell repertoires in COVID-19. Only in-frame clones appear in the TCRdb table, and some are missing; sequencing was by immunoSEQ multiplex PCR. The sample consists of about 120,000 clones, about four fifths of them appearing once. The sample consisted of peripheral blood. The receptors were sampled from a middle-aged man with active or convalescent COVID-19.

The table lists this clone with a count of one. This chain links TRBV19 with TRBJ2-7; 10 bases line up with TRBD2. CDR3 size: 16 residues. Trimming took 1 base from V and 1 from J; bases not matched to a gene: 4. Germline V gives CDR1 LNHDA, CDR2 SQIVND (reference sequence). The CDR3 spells CASSIGEGLASYEQYF. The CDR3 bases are TGTGCCAGTAGTATAGGAGAGGGACTAGCGTCCTACGAGCAGTACTTC.

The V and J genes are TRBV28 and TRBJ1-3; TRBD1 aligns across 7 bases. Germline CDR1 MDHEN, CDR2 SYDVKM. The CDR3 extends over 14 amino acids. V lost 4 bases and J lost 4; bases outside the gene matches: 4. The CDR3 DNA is TGTGCCAGCAGTTGGGGGACAGTCGGAAACACCATATATTTT. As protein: CASSWGTVGNTIYF.

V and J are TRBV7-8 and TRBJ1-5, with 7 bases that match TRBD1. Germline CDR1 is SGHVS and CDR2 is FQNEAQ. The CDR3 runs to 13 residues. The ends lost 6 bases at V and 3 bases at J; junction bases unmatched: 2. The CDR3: CASRGQDNQPQHF. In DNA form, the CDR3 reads TGTGCCAGCAGAGGACAGGACAATCAGCCCCAGCATTTT. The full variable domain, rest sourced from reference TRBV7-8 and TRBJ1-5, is GAGVSQSPRYKVAKRGQDVALRCDPISGHVSLFWYQQALGQGPEFLTYFQNEAQLDKSGLPSDRFFAERPEGSVSTLKIQRTQQEDSAVYLCASRGQDNQPQHFGDGTRLSIL.

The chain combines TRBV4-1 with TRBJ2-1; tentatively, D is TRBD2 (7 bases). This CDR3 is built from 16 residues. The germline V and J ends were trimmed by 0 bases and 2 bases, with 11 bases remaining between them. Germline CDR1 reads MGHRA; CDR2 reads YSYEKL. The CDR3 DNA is TGCGCCAGCAGCCAAGAACGGGGGGCACCCTACAATGAGCAGTTCTTC. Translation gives CASSQERGAPYNEQFF.

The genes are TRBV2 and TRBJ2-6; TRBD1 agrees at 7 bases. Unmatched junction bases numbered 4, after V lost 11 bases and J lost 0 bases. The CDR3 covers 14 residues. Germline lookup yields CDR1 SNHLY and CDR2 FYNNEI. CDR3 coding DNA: TGTGCCTCTCACAGGGGCTCTGGGGCCAACGTCCTGACTTTC. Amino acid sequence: CASHRGSGANVLTF.

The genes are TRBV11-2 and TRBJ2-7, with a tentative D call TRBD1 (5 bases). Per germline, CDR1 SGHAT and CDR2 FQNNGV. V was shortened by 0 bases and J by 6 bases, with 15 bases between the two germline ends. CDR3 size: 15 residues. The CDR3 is CASSLEYVQGGEQYF. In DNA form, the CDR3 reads TGTGCCAGCAGCTTAGAGTATGTTCAGGGCGGCGAGCAGTACTTC.

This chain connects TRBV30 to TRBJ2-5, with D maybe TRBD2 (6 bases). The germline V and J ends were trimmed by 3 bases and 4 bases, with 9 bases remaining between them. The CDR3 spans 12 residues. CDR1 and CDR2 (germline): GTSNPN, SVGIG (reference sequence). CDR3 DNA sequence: TGTGCCTGGAGCCCGGGACTAGAGACCCAGTACTTC. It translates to CAWSPGLETQYF.

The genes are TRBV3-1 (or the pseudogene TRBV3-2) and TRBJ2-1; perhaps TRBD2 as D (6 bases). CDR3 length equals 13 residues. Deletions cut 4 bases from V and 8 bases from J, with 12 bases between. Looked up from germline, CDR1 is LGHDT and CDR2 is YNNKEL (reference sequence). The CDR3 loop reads CASSLSSSDEQFF. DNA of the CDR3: TGTGCCAGCAGCCTCTCCTCTAGCGATGAGCAGTTCTTC.

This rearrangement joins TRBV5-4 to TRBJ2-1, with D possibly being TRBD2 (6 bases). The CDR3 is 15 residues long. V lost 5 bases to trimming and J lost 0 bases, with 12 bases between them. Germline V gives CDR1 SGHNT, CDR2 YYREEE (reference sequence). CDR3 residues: CASRLALSSYNEQFF. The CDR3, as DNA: TGTGCCAGCAGGCTAGCGTTAAGCTCCTACAATGAGCAGTTCTTC.

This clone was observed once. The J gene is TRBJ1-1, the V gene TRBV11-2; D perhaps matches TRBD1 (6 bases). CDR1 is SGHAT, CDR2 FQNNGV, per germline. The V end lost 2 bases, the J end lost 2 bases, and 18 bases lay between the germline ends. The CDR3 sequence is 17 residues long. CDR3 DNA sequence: TGTGCCAGCAGCTTACCGGACAGTTTCTACTCAAACACTGAAGCTTTCTTT. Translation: CASSLPDSFYSNTEAFF.

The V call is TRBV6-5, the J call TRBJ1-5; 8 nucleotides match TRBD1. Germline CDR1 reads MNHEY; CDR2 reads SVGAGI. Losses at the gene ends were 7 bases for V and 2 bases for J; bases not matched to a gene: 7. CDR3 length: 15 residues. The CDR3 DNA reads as TGTGCCAGCACCTGGACAGGGTTGGGCAATCAGCCCCAGCATTTT. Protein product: CASTWTGLGNQPQHF.

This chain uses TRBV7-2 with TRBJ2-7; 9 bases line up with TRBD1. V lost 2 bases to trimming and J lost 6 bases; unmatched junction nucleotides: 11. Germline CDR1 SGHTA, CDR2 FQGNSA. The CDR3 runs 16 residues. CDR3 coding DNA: TGTGCCAGCAGCTTAATAAATGCTGGGACAGGGATCGAGCAGTACTTC. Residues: CASSLINAGTGIEQYF.

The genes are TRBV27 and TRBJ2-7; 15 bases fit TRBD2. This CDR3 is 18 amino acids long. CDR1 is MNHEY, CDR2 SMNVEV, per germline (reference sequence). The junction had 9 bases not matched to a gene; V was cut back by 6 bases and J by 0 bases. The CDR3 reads CASRRTSGRGMSSYEQYF. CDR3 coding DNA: TGTGCCAGCAGACGGACTAGCGGGAGGGGTATGAGCTCCTACGAGCAGTACTTC.

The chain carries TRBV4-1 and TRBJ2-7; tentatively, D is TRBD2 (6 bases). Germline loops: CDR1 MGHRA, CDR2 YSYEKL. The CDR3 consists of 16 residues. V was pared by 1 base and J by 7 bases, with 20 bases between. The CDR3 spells CASSQVTGVGYQEQYF. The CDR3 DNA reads TGCGCCAGCAGCCAAGTGACGGGAGTGGGTTACCAAGAGCAGTACTTC.

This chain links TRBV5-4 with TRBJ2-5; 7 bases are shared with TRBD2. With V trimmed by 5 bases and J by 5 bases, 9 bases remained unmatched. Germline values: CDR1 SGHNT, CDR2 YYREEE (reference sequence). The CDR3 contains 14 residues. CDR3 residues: CASRRTSVGETQYF. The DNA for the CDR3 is TGTGCCAGCAGGAGGACTAGTGTGGGGGAGACCCAGTACTTC.

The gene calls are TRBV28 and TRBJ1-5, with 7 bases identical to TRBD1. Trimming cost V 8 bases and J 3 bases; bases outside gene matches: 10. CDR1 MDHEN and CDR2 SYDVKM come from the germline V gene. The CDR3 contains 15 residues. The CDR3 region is CASWDPGQYNQPQHF. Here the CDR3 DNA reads TGTGCCAGCTGGGATCCGGGACAGTACAATCAGCCCCAGCATTTT.

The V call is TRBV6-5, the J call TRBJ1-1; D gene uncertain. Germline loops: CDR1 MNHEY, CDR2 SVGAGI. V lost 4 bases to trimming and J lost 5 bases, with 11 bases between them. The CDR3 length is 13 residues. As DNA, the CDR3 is TGTGCCAGCAGTTTTAAGGGAGAGACTGAAGCTTTCTTT. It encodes CASSFKGETEAFF.

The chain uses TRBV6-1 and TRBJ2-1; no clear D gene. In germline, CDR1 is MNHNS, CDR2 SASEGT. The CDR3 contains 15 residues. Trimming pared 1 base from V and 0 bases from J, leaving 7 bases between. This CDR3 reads CASSEGASSYNEQFF. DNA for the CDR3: TGTGCCAGCAGTGAAGGGGCCAGCTCCTACAATGAGCAGTTCTTC.

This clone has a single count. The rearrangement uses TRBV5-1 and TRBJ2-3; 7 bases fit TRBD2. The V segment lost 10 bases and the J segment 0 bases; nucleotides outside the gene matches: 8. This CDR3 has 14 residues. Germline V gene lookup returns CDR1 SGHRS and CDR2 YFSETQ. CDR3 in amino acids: CASKRGGSTDTQYF. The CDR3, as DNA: TGCGCCTCAAAACGGGGAGGGAGCACAGATACGCAGTATTTT.

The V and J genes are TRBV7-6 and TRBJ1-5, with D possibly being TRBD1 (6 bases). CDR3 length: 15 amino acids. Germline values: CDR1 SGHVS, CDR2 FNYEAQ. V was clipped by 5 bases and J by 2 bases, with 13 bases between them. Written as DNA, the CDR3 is TGTGCCAGCAGCCAAACAGGGATGGGCAATCAGCCCCAGCATTTT. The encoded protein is CASSQTGMGNQPQHF.

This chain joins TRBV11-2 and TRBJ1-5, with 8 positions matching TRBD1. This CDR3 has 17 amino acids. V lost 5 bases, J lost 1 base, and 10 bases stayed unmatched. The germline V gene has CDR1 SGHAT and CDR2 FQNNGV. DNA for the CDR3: TGTGCCAGCAGCCAGGGGGCCGGGACGGACAGCAATCAGCCCCAGCATTTT. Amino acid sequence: CASSQGAGTDSNQPQHF.

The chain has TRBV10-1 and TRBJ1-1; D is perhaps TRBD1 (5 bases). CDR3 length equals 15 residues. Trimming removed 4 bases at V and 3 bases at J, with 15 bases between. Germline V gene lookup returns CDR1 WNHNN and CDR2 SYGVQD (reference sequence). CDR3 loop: CASSGGRISDTEAFF. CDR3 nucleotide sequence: TGCGCCAGCAGTGGGGGCCGGATCTCGGACACTGAAGCTTTCTTT.

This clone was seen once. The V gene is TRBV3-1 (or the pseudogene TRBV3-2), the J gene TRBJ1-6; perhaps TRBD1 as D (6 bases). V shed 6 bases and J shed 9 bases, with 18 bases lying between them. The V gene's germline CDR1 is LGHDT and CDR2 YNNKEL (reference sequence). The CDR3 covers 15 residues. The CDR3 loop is CASRDAGAGSSPLHF. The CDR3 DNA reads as TGTGCCAGCAGGGATGCGGGGGCAGGTTCTTCACCCCTCCACTTT.

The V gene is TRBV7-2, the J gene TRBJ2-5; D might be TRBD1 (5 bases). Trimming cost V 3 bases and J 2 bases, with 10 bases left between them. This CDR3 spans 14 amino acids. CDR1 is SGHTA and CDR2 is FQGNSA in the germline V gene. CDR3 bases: TGTGCCAGCAGCTTTAGCAGGGCGCAAGAGACCCAGTACTTC. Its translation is CASSFSRAQETQYF.

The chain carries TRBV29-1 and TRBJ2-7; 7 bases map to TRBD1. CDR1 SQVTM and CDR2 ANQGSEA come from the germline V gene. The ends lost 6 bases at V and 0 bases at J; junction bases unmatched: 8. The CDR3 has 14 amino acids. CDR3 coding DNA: TGCAGCGTACGACAGGGCTTGAGCTCCTACGAGCAGTACTTC. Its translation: CSVRQGLSSYEQYF.

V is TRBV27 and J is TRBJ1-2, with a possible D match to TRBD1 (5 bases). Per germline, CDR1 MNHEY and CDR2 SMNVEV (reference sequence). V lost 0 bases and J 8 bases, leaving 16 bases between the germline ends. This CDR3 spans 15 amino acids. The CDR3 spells CASSLSVGQGWGYTF. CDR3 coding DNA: TGTGCCAGCAGTTTATCGGTTGGGCAGGGATGGGGCTACACCTTC.

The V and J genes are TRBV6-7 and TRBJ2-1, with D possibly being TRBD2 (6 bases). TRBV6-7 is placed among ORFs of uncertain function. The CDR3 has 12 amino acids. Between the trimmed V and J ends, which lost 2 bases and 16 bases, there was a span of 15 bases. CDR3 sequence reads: CASSYVRTGLFF. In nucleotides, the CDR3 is TGTGCCAGCAGTTACGTGCGAACAGGACTATTCTTC.

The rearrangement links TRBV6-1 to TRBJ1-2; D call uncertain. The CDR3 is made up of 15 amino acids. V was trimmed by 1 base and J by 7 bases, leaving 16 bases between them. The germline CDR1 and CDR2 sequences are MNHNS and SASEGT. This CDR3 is CASSEDRTPGGGYTF. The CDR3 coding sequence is TGTGCCAGCAGTGAAGATAGGACCCCAGGAGGTGGCTACACCTTC.

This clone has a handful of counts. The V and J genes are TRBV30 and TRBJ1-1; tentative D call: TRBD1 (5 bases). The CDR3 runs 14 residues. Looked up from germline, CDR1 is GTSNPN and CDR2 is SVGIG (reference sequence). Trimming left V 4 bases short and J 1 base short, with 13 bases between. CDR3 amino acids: CAWKRLGGNTEAFF. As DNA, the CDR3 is TGTGCCTGGAAACGATTGGGGGGGAACACTGAAGCTTTCTTT. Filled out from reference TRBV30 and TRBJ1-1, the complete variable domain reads SQTIHQWPATLVQPVGSPLSLECTVEGTSNPNLYWYRQAAGRGLQLLFYSVGIGQISSEVPQNLSASRPQDRQFILSSKKLLLSDSGFYLCAWKRLGGNTEAFFGQGTRLTVV.

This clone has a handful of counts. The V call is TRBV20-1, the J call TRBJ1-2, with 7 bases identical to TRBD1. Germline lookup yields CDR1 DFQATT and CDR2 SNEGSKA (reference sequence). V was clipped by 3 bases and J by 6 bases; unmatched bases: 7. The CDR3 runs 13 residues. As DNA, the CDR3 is TGCAGTGCTAGTACAGGGGTGGCGAATGGCTACACCTTC. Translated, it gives CSASTGVANGYTF.